The present T cell receptor beta chain was sequenced within a study of beta chain features in type 1 diabetes (dated by TCRdb to between 2018 and 2020). Notes on the research overall: Mean age, gender distribution, total cell number and subset yield were not different between patients and healthy donors. A total of over 90,000,000 sorted cells were examined across all samples, and a strong correlation was observed between cell number per subset and RNA yield. Regulatory and stem cell-like memory subsets were obtained from only 8 patients and about 8 healthy donors, while naive and central memory subsets were obtained from all 30 or so donors. The study compared the TCRB repertoires of sorted circulating CD4+ T cell subsets in recently diagnosed type 1 diabetes patients with those in matched healthy donors. What the work shows at the level of the full study, not this receptor alone: Naive, central memory and regulatory TCRB repertoires appeared to be more similar among patients than among healthy donors. Because cDNA was sequenced instead of genomic DNA, activated cells with high expression could be over-represented, although the groups did not differ in activation or CD3 levels. PCR might favor shorter templates, but patient and control samples were amplified and corrected together, so any skew would affect both groups equally. A moderate but significant shortening of TCRB CDR3 length was observed in type 1 diabetes patients in all four CD4+ subsets. Patients with type 1 diabetes made fewer insertions and deleted more nucleotides at VDJ recombination sites, implying thymic rearrangement abnormalities. Only small numbers of individuals were included in the HLA sub-analyses, which left unresolved whether HLA type had any influence on TCRB rearrangement.

The entire isolated RNA was reverse transcribed using the High Capacity cDNA Reverse Transcription Kit, and thus expressed TCRB transcripts were sequenced. Deep immunoSEQ sequencing was applied to naive, central memory and regulatory T cell samples, giving an average of approximately 3.8 million total reads per sample. Sorted cells were lysed in RLT buffer and RNA was extracted with DNase-treated RNeasy Micro or Mini kits, depending on cell number. Each cell subset was processed separately to prevent cross-contamination, with patient and healthy donor samples processed together. The immunoSEQ multiplex PCR was used to amplify TCRB sequences from cDNA, yielding 87-bp fragments that span the CDR3 region. Sequencing of the amplicons was done on the Illumina HiSeq platform. In the source study's methods: Synthetic template baselines were used to correct PCR bias computationally, reads within Hamming distance 2 were collapsed, and singletons that could not be merged were discarded. Reads were aligned against IMGT to assign V, D and J genes, CDR3 length and insertions or deletions at six rearrangement sites. Within each subset, clonotype counts were normalized to sorted cell number, after which true diversity and Gini coefficients were computed with the tcR R package. The overlap coefficient, calculated on TCRB nucleotide sequences, was used to quantify repertoire sharing. Out-of-frame TCRB sequences from naive cells were analyzed to stand in for the pre-selection repertoire. The immuneACCESS repertoire file appears here via TCRdb, limited to in-frame rearrangements. These files lack a portion of the clones; in checked studies, under half of the deficit traces to unresolved V genes, and the cause of the others is not known. Clonal size and the V and J genes are those of that table, whereas D and trimming came from the DNA. Within this sample are about 300,000 clones, with about 13% of them counted one time only. The top ten hold roughly 0.016% of the sample.

Looking up the germline V gene (reference sequence) yields CDR1 DFQATT and CDR2 SNEGSKA. From the cysteine up to the phenylalanine, the CDR3 has a length of 11 residues. The entry retains the CDR3 DNA only, 33 bases that are in frame from base 1. Each donor gave one peripheral blood draw, approximately 110 mL on average, collected into heparinised tubes. A BD FACSAria II was used to sort naive, central memory, regulatory and stem cell-like memory CD4+ T cells with a panel that included CD45RO, CCR7, CD25, CD127, CD95 and CD27. Every sorted population had a purity above 95%. PBMCs were separated immediately by Lymphoprep density gradient centrifugation and were stained directly, without being cultured. To minimize batch effects, samples were stained and sorted in pairs, one healthy donor with one patient per experiment. Of note for this clone: Its antigen is unknown. No base-level quality is on record; no much larger clone is a single base apart.

The chain links TRBV20-1 with TRBJ2-1; possibly the D gene is TRBD1, per 5 matching bases. The sequenced sample was naive CD4+ T cells from blood. What this sample's cell subset or site label stands for: true naive CD4+ T cells. This clonotype originated in a woman aged 18-29 years with type 1 diabetes. Read as DNA, the sequence is TGCAGAGTAAGGGGTAAAAATGAGCAGTTCTTC. Translation gives CRVRGKNEQFF.